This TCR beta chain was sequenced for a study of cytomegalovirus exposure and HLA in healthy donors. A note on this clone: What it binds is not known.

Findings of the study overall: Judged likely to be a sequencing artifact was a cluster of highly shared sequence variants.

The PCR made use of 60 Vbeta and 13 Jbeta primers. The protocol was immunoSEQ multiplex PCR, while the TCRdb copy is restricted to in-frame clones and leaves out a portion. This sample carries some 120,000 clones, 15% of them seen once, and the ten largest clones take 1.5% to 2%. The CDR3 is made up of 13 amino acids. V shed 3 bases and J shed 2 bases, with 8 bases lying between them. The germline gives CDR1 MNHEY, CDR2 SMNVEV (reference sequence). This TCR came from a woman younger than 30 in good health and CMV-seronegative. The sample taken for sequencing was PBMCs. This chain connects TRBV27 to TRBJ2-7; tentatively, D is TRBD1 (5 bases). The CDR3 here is CASSFQGTYEQYF. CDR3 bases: TGTGCCAGCAGTTTCCAGGGCACCTACGAGCAGTACTTC.